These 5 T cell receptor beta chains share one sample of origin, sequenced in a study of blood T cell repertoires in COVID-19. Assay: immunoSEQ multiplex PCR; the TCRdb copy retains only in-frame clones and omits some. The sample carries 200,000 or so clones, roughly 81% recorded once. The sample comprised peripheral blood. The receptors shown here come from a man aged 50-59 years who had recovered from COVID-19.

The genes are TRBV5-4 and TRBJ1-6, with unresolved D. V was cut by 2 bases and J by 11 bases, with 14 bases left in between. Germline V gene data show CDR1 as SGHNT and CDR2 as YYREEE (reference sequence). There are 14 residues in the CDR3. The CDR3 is CASSFGLATTPLHF. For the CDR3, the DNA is TGTGCCAGCAGCTTTGGGTTGGCAACTACACCCCTCCACTTT. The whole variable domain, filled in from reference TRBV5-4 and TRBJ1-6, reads ETGVTQSPTHLIKTRGQQVTLRCSSQSGHNTVSWYQQALGQGPQFIFQYYREEENGRGNFPPRFSGLQFPNYSSELNVNALELDDSALYLCASSFGLATTPLHFGNGTRLTVT.

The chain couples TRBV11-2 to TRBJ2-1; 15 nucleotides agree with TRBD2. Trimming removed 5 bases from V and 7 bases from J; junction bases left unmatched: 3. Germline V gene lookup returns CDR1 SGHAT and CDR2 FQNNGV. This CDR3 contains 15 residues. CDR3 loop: CASSRTSGRANEQFF. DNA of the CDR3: TGTGCCAGCAGCCGGACTAGCGGGAGGGCTAATGAGCAGTTCTTC.

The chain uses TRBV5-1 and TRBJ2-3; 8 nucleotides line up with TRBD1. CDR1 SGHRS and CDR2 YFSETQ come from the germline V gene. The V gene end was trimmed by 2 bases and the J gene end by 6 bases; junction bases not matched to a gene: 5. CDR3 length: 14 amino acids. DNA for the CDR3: TGCGCCAGCAGCTTACAGGGGGACTCGGATACGCAGTATTTT. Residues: CASSLQGDSDTQYF. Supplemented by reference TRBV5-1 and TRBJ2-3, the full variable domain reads KAGVTQTPRYLIKTRGQQVTLSCSPISGHRSVSWYQQTPGQGLQFLFEYFSETQRNKGNFPGRFSGRQFSNSRSEMNVSTLELGDSALYLCASSLQGDSDTQYFGPGTRLTVL.

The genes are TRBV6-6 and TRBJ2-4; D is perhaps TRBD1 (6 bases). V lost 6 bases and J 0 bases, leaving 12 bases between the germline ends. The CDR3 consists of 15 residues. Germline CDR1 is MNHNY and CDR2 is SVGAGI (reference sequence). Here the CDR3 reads CASSRTETAKNIQYF. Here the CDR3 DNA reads TGTGCCAGCAGCAGGACAGAAACAGCCAAAAACATTCAGTACTTC.

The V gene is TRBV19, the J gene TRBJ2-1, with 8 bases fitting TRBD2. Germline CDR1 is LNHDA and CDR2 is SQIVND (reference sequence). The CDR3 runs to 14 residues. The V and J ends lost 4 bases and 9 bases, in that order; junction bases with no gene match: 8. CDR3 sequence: CASSTTGTRGEQFF. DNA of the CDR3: TGTGCCAGTAGTACGACCGGGACTAGAGGTGAGCAGTTCTTC. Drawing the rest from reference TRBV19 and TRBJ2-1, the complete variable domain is DGGITQSPKYLFRKEGQNVTLSCEQNLNHDAMYWYRQDPGQGLRLIYYSQIVNDFQKGDIAEGYSVSREKKESFPLTVTSAQKNPTAFYLCASSTTGTRGEQFFGPGTRLTVL.